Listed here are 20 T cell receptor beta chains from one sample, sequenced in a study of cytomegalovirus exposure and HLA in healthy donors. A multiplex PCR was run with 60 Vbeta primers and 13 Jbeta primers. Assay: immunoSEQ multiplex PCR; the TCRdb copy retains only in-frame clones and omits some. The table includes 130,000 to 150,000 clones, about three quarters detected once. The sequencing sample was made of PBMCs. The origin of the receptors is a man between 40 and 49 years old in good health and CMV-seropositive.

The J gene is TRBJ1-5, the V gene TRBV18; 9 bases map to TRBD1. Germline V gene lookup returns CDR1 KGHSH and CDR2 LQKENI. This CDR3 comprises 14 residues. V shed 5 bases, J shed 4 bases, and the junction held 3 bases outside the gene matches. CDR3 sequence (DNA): TGTGCCAGCTCAGGGACAGGGAATAATCAGCCCCAGCATTTT. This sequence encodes CASSGTGNNQPQHF.

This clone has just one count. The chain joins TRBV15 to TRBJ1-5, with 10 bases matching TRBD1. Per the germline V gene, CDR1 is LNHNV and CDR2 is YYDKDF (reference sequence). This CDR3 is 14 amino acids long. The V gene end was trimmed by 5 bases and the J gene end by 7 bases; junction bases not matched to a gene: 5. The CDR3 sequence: CATSRRDRGQPQHF. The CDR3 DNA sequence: TGTGCCACCAGCCGGAGGGACAGGGGACAGCCCCAGCATTTT.

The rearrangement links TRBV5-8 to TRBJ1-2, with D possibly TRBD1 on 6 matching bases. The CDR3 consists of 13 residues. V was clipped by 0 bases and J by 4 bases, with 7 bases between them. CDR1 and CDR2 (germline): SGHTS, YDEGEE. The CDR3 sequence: CASSLEGVYGYTF. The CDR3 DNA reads TGTGCCAGCAGCTTGGAGGGGGTCTATGGCTACACCTTC. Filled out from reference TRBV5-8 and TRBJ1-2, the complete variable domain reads EAGVTQSPTHLIKTRGQQATLRCSPISGHTSVYWYQQALGLGLQFLLWYDEGEERNRGNFPPRFSGRQFPNYSSELNVNALELEDSALYLCASSLEGVYGYTFGSGTRLTVV.

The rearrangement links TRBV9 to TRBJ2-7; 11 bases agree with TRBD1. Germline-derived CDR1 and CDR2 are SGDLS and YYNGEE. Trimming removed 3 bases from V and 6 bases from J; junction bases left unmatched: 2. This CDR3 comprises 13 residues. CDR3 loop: CASSAGTGGEQYF. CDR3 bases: TGTGCCAGCAGCGCCGGGACAGGGGGCGAGCAGTACTTC. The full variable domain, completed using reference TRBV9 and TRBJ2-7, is DSGVTQTPKHLITATGQRVTLRCSPRSGDLSVYWYQQSLDQGLQFLIQYYNGEERAKGNILERFSAQQFPDLHSELNLSSLELGDSALYFCASSAGTGGEQYFGPGTRLTVT.

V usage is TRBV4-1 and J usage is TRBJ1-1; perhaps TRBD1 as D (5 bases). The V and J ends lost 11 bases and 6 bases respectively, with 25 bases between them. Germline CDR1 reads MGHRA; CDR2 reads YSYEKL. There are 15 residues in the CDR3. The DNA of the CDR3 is TGCGCCGACAGCCAACAGCAGTGGAGGGGATCTGAAGCTTTCTTT. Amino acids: CADSQQQWRGSEAFF.

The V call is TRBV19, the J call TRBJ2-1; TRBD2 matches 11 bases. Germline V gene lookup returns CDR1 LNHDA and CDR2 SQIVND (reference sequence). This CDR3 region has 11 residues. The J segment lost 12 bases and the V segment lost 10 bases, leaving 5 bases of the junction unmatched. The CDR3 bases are TGTGCCACCAGACTAGCGGGATCGCAGTTCTTC. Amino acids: CATRLAGSQFF.

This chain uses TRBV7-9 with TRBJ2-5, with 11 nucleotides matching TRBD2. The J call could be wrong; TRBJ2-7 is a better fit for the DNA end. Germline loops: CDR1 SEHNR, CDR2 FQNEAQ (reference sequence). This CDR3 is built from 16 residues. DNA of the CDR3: TGTGCCAGCAGCACCGGGGGACTAGCGGCCTCCTACGAGCAGTACTTC. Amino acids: CASSTGGLAASYEQYF.

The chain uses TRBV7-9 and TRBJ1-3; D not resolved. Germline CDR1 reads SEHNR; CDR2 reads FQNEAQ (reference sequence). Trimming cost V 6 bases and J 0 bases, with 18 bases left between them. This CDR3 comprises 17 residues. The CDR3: CASSTPVGRSSGNTIYF. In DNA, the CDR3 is TGTGCCAGCAGTACACCGGTAGGCAGGTCCTCTGGAAACACCATATATTTT.

CDR3 bases: TGTGCCAGCAGTTTCCCGACTAGCGGGAGATACGAGCAGTACTTC. Translation gives CASSFPTSGRYEQYF. The chain carries TRBV27 and TRBJ2-7, with 12 bases that match TRBD2. This CDR3 region has 15 residues. Trimming removed 3 bases from V and 4 bases from J; junction bases left unmatched: 4. Germline V gene sequence: CDR1 MNHEY, CDR2 SMNVEV (reference sequence).

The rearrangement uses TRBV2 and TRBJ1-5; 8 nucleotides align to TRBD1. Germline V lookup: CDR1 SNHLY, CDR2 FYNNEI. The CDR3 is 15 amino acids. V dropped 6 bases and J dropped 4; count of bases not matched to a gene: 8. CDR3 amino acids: CASSQQGVGNQPQHF. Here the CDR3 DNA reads TGTGCCAGCAGCCAACAGGGGGTGGGTAATCAGCCCCAGCATTTT. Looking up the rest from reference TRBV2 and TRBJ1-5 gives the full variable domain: EPEVTQTPSHQVTQMGQEVILRCVPISNHLYFYWYRQILGQKVEFLVSFYNNEISEKSEIFDDQFSVERPDGSNFTLKIRSTKLEDSAMYFCASSQQGVGNQPQHFGDGTRLSIL.

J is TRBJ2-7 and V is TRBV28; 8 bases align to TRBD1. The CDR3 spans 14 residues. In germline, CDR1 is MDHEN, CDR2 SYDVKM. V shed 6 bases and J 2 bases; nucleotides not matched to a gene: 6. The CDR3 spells CASRGTGGPYEQYF. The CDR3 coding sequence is TGTGCCAGCAGGGGGACAGGAGGACCCTACGAGCAGTACTTC.

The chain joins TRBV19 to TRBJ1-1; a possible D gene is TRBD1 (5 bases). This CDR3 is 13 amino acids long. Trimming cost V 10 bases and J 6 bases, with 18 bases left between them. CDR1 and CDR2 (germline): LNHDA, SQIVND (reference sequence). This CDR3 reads CATGRVGGAEAFF. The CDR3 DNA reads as TGTGCCACAGGACGGGTAGGAGGGGCTGAAGCTTTCTTT.

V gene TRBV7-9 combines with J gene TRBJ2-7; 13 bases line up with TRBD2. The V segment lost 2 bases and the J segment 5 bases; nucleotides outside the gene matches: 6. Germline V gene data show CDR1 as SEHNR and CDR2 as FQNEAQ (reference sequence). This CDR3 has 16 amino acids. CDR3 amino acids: CASSLSSGLAGNEQYF. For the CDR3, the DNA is TGTGCCAGCAGCTTATCGTCGGGACTAGCGGGGAACGAGCAGTACTTC.

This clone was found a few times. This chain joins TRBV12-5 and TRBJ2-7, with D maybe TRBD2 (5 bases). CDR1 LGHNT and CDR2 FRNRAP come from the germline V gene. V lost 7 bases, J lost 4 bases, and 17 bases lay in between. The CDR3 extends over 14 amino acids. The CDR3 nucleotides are TGTGCTAGTGTTGAAGCGGAACAAACTTACGAGCAGTACTTC. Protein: CASVEAEQTYEQYF.

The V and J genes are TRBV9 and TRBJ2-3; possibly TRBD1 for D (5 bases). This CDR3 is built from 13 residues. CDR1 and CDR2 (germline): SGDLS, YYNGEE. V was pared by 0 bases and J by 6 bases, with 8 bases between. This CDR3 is CASSVATGDTQYF. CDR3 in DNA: TGTGCCAGCAGCGTAGCTACAGGCGATACGCAGTATTTT.

This chain's CDR3 is CASSLRGTYNEQFF. In nucleotides, the CDR3 is TGTGCCAGCAGTTTACGAGGGACCTACAATGAGCAGTTCTTC. This chain links TRBV27 with TRBJ2-1; D possibly corresponds to TRBD2 (5 bases). CDR3 length equals 14 residues. Trimming removed 2 bases at V and 2 bases at J, with 7 bases between. Germline V gives CDR1 MNHEY, CDR2 SMNVEV (reference sequence).

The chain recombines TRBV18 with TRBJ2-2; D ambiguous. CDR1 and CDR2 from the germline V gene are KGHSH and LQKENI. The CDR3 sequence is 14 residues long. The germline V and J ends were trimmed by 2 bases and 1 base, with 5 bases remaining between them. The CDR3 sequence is CASSPVVNTGELFF. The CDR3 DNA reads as TGTGCCAGCTCACCAGTCGTGAACACCGGGGAGCTGTTTTTT.

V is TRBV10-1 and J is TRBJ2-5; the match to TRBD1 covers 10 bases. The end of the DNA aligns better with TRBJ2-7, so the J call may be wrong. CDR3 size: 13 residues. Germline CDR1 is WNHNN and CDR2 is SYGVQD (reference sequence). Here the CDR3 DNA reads TGCGCCAGCAGTAGGACAGGGGGCTACGAGCAGTACTTC. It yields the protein CASSRTGGYEQYF.

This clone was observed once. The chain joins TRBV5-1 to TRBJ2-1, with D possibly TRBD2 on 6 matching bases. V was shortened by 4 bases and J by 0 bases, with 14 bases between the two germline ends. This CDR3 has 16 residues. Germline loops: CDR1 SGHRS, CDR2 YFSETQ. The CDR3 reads CASSLERVSSYNEQFF. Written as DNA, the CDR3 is TGCGCCAGCAGCCTAGAGCGGGTGAGCTCCTACAATGAGCAGTTCTTC.

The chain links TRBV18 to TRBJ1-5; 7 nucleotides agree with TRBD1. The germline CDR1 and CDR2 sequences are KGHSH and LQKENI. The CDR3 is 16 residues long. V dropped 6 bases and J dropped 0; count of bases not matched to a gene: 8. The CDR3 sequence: CASSSRDSYSNQPQHF. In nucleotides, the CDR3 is TGTGCCAGCTCGAGCCGGGACAGTTATAGCAATCAGCCCCAGCATTTT.